The source of this T cell receptor (beta chain) is a study of T cells in Graves' hyperthyroidism and ophthalmopathy. What was amplified from RNA transcripts were TCR beta CDR3 regions. The HTBI primer set was used in a first-round RT-PCR of the TCR CDR3. In TCRdb, the multiplex PCR reads were re-called with MiXCR into one record per CDR3 protein. This sample carries 400,000 or so distinct CDR3 sequences, roughly 15% of them seen once, and the ten largest clones take roughly 19%. This clonotype was seen only a few times. What it binds is unknown. A read error may produce the germline difference seen at one junction end. Study results and limitations: Blood also held most thyroid clonotypes expanded beyond 0.001.

This CDR3 has 12 amino acids. Sequenced: blood. The chain employs TRBV12-3 or TRBV12-4 and TRBJ1-2; no reliable D call. The sequence was obtained from a woman aged 55-75 years with Graves' ophthalmopathy. The CDR3 reads CASILPPSHYTF. In DNA, the CDR3 is TGTGCCAGCATTTTACCTCCGAGTCACTACACCTTC.